Below, one T cell receptor (beta chain) is given with its context. What it binds is unknown. These data are taken from a study of cytomegalovirus exposure and HLA in healthy donors. The study, taken as a whole, reports: One later analysis reportedly identified an Asian-associated ancestry cluster that showed fewer N-insertions than the roughly 600-donor mean.

Although they were nominally healthy when sampled, donors likely had unrecorded immune exposures. PCR involved 60 Vbeta and 13 Jbeta primers. Using immunoSEQ multiplex PCR, the repertoire was profiled, and TCRdb retains in-frame clones only, with some absent. Among nearly 200,000 clones listed, 60% to 80% were seen once. The CDR3 covers 15 residues. Germline V CDR1 and CDR2: SGHTA, FQGTGA. V lost 2 bases and J lost 7, with 15 bases in between. Sequenced: PBMCs. This receptor was identified in a woman aged 25 to 45 in good health and CMV-seropositive. V gene TRBV7-3 combines with J gene TRBJ2-4, with D possibly TRBD1 on 5 matching bases. The DNA for the CDR3 is TGTGCCAGCAGCTTAGATTCAGGGCGCTCGAACATTCAGTACTTC. Its protein product is CASSLDSGRSNIQYF. The variable domain in full, with the rest retrieved from reference TRBV7-3 and TRBJ2-4, is GAGVSQTPSNKVTEKGKYVELRCDPISGHTALYWYRQSLGQGPEFLIYFQGTGAADDSGLPNDRFFAVRPEGSVSTLKIQRTERGDSAVYLCASSLDSGRSNIQYFGAGTRLSVL.